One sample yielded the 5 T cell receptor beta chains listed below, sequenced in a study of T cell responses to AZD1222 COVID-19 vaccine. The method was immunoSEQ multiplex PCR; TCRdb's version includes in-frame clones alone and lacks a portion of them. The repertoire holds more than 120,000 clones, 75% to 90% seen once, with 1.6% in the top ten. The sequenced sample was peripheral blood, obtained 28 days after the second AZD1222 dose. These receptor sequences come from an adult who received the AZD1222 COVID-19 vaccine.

The CDR3 sequence: CASSAQFSGNTIYF. The CDR3 nucleotides read TGTGCCAGCAGCGCACAGTTCTCTGGAAACACCATATATTTT. This chain joins TRBV9 and TRBJ1-3; D remains unclear. The CDR3 spans 14 residues. The germline V gene has CDR1 SGDLS and CDR2 YYNGEE. Trimming took off 3 bases at V and 0 bases at J, with 7 bases between the two ends.

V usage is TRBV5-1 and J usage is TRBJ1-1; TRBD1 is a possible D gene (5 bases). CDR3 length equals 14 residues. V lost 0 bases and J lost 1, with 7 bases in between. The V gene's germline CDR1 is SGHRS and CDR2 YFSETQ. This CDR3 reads CASSLEGQNTEAFF. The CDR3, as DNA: TGCGCCAGCAGCTTGGAGGGGCAGAACACTGAAGCTTTCTTT.

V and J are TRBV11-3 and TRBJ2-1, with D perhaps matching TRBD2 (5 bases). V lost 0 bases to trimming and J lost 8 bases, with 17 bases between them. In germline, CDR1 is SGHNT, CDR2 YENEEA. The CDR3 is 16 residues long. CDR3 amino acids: CASSLEASGIIDEQFF. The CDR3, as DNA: TGTGCCAGCAGCTTAGAGGCTTCCGGGATCATTGATGAGCAGTTCTTC.

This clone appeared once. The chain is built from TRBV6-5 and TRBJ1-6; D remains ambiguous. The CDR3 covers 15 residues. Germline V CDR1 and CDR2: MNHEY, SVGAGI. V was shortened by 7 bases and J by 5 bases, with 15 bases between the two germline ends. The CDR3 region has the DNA TGTGCCAGCACAATTCAAGGCCCGGATAATTCACCCCTCCACTTT. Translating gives CASTIQGPDNSPLHF.

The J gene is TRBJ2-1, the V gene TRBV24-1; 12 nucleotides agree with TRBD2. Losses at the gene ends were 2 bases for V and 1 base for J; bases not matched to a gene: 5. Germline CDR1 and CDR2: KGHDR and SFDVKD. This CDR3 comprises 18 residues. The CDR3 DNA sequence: TGTGCCACCAGTGATTCCAGACTAGCGGGAGAGTCCTACAATGAGCAGTTCTTC. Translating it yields CATSDSRLAGESYNEQFF.